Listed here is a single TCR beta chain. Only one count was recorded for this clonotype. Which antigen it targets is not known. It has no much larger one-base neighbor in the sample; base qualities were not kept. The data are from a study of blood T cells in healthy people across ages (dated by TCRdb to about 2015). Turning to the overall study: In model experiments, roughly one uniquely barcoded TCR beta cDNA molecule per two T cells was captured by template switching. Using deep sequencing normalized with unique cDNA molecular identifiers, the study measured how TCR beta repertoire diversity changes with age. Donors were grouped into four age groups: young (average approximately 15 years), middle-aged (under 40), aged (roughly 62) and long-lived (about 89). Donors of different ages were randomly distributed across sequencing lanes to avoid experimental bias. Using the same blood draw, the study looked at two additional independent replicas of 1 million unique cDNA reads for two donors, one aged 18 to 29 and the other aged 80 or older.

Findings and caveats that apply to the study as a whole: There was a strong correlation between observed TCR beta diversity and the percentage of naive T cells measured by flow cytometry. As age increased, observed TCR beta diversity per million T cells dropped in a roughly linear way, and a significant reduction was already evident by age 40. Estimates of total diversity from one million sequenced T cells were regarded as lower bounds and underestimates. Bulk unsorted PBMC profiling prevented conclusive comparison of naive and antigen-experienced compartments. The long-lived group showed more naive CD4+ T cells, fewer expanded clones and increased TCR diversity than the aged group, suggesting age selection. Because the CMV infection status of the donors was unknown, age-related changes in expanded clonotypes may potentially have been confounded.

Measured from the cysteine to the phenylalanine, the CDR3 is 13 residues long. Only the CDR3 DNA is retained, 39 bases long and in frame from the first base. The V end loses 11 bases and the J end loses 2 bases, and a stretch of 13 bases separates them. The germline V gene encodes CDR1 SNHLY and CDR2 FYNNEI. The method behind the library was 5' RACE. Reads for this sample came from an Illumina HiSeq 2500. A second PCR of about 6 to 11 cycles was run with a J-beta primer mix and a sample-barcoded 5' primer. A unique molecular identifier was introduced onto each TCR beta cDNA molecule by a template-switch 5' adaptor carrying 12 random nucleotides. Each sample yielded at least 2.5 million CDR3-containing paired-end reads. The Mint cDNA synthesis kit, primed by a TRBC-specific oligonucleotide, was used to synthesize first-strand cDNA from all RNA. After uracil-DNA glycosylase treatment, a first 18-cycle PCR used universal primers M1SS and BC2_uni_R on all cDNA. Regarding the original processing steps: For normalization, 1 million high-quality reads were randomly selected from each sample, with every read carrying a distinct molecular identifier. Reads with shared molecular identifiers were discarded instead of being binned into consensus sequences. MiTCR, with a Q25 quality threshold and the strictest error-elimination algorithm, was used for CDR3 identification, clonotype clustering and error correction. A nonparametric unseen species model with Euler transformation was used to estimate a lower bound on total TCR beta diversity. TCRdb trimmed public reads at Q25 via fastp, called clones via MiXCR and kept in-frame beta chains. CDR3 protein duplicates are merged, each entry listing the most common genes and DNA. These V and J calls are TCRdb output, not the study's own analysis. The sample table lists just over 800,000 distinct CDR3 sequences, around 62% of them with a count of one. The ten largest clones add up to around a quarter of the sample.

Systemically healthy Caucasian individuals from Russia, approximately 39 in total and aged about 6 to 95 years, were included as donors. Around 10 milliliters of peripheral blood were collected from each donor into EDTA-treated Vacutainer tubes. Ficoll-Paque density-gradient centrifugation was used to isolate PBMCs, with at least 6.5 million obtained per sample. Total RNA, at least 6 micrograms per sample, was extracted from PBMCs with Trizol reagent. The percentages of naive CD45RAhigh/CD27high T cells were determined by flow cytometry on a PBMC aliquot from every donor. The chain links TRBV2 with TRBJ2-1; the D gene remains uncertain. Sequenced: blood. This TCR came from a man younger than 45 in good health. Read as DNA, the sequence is TGTGCCGGCGGCGGTAGGGCCTACAATGAGCAGTTCTTC. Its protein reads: CAGGGRAYNEQFF.